This T cell receptor (beta chain) comes out of a study of cytomegalovirus exposure and HLA in healthy donors. Study outcomes and limitations: A later analysis linked a missense variant in DCLRE1C to the trimming of TCR beta V and J genes. Accurate prediction of most subjects' HLA-A and HLA-B alleles from TCR beta sequences was reported. Earlier findings revealed that most TCR beta V segments proved productive either about 90% or about 30% of the time.

The PCR employed 60 Vbeta primers together with 13 Jbeta primers. Sequenced by immunoSEQ multiplex PCR; TCRdb stores in-frame clones only, minus some. The data show 180,000 or so clones, with 75% to 90% seen just once and 6.5% held by the top ten. The CDR3 contains 15 residues. The J segment lost 2 bases and the V segment lost 6 bases, leaving 6 bases of the junction unmatched. CDR1 and CDR2 (germline): MNHEY, SMNVEV (reference sequence). Remarks on this clone: Its specificity is unknown.

The receptor comes from a woman aged 45-65 years in good health and CMV-seropositive. The chain combines TRBV27 with TRBJ2-5; TRBD1 matches 10 bases. Sequenced: PBMCs. The chain's CDR3 is CASSRQGAGQETQYF. The CDR3 region has the DNA TGTGCCAGCAGCCGACAGGGGGCAGGACAAGAGACCCAGTACTTC.